This T cell receptor (beta chain) emerged from a study of long-term antiretroviral therapy in people with HIV. Assay version v3.0 of immunoSEQ was used, and it was run at survey level. TCRdb's table, derived via immunoSEQ multiplex PCR, lists solely in-frame clones and lacks some. The repertoire holds over 30,000 clones, with roughly 97% as singletons. With 5 bases clipped from V and 5 bases from J, the junction kept 10 bases outside the gene matches. CDR1 and CDR2 from the germline V gene are SGHKS and YYEKEE (reference sequence). This CDR3 is built from 15 residues. J is TRBJ1-2 and V is TRBV5-5; 9 bases align to TRBD1. The receptor was isolated from a young man with HIV. Sequenced here: unsorted PBMCs, sampled 7.6 years after starting antiretroviral therapy. In DNA, the CDR3 is TGTGCCAGCAGTGGGACAGGGACGGAGAGGTATGGCTACACCTTC. Its translation is CASSGTGTERYGYTF.